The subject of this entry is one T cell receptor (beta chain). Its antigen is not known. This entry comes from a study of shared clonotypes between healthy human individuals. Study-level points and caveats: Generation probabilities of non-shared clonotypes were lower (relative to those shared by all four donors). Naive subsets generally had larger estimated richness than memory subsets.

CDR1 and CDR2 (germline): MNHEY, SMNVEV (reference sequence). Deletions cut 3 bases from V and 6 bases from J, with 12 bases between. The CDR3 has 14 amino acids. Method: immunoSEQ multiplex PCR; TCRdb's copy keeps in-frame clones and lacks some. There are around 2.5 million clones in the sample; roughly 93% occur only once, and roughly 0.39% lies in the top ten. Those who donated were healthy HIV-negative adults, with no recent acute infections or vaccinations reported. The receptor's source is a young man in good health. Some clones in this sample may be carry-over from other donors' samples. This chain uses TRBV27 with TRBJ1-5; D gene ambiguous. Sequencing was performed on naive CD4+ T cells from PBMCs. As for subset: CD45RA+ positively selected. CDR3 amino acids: CASSFSSAGQPQHF. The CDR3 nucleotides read TGTGCCAGCAGTTTCTCTTCGGCAGGTCAGCCCCAGCATTTT.